The 29 T cell receptor beta chains given below trace back to one sample, sequenced in a study of blood T cell repertoires in COVID-19. Repertoires were generated with immunoSEQ multiplex PCR, while TCRdb's copy carries only in-frame clones and drops some. This sample has 70,000 to 95,000 clones, with 89% found just once. Specimen: peripheral blood. Receptor source: a man aged 45-65 years with COVID-19, enrolled during active disease.

This chain joins TRBV19 and TRBJ1-2; TRBD1 matches 8 bases. Germline CDR1 LNHDA, CDR2 SQIVND (reference sequence). Germline trimming cut 3 bases from V and 5 bases from J; bases unmatched to any gene: 11. This CDR3 region has 16 residues. The CDR3 loop is CASSIAGQGASYGYTF. The CDR3 region has the DNA TGTGCCAGTAGTATCGCCGGGCAGGGGGCCAGTTATGGCTACACCTTC.

The gene calls are TRBV6-1 and TRBJ1-2; TRBD1 aligns across 9 bases. V shed 3 bases and J 4 bases; nucleotides not matched to a gene: 6. Germline V gene sequence: CDR1 MNHNS, CDR2 SASEGT. This CDR3 region has 15 residues. The CDR3 loop reads CASSEVTGGSYGYTF. The CDR3 nucleotides are TGTGCCAGCAGTGAGGTGACAGGGGGAAGCTATGGCTACACCTTC.

This chain joins TRBV2 and TRBJ1-6, with 7 bases that match TRBD1. The CDR3 extends over 13 amino acids. CDR1 and CDR2 from the germline V gene are SNHLY and FYNNEI. Trimming removed 7 bases from V and 6 bases from J; junction bases left unmatched: 3. Written as DNA, the CDR3 is TGTGCCAGCACGGGGACAGTTAATTCACCCCTCCACTTT. Translating gives CASTGTVNSPLHF.

The chain recombines TRBV27 with TRBJ1-1; 9 bases fit TRBD1. J gave up 1 base and V 1 base, and 4 bases lay outside the gene matches. The CDR3 loop spans 16 amino acids. Germline CDR1 MNHEY, CDR2 SMNVEV (reference sequence). The CDR3 nucleotides are TGTGCCAGCAGTTTATGGGGACAGGGAGAGAACACTGAAGCTTTCTTT. Its translation: CASSLWGQGENTEAFF.

The genes are TRBV9 and TRBJ2-1; 10 bases are a match to TRBD1. Trimming removed 0 bases from V and 4 bases from J; junction bases left unmatched: 4. Per the germline V gene, CDR1 is SGDLS and CDR2 is YYNGEE. The CDR3 runs 16 residues. Here the CDR3 reads CASSVAGQGSYNEQFF. In DNA, the CDR3 is TGTGCCAGCAGCGTAGCGGGACAGGGGTCATACAATGAGCAGTTCTTC.

The rearrangement links TRBV5-1 to TRBJ1-1, with a tentative D call TRBD1 (5 bases). From germline, CDR1 is SGHRS and CDR2 YFSETQ. V was trimmed by 4 bases and J by 1 base, leaving 17 bases between them. This CDR3 has 16 residues. The CDR3 nucleotides are TGCGCCAGCAGCCCAATACCGGGACTTTCGAACACTGAAGCTTTCTTT. This encodes CASSPIPGLSNTEAFF.

The V gene is TRBV29-1, the J gene TRBJ2-1; 7 positions match TRBD2. Germline CDR1 reads SQVTM; CDR2 reads ANQGSEA. The CDR3 runs to 13 residues. V trimming: 7 bases; J trimming: 6 bases; junction bases outside the gene matches: 9. The CDR3 region has the DNA TGCAGCGCCGTCGGGGGGAGCGGCAATGAGCAGTTCTTC. Translating gives CSAVGGSGNEQFF.

V usage is TRBV28 and J usage is TRBJ1-2, with TRBD1 matching over 9 bases. Losses at the gene ends were 11 bases for V and 8 bases for J; bases not matched to a gene: 15. Germline V gene data show CDR1 as MDHEN and CDR2 as SYDVKM. The CDR3 length is 14 residues. The CDR3 loop is CASGTGPRLAGYTF. DNA for the CDR3: TGTGCCTCCGGGACAGGGCCCCGTTTGGCAGGCTACACCTTC.

The chain is built from TRBV3-1 (or the pseudogene TRBV3-2) and TRBJ1-6; TRBD1 aligns across 9 bases. Germline V CDR1 and CDR2: LGHDT, YNNKEL (reference sequence). The V and J ends lost 6 bases and 7 bases, in that order; junction bases with no gene match: 4. The CDR3 sequence is 14 residues long. The DNA of the CDR3 is TGTGCCAGCAGTCGACAGGGGGGGAATTCACCCCTCCACTTT. Translation: CASSRQGGNSPLHF.

This sequence joins TRBV6-6 and TRBJ1-1, with 7 nucleotides matching TRBD1. Germline V gene sequence: CDR1 MNHNY, CDR2 SVGAGI (reference sequence). The CDR3 is 13 amino acids. Trimming removed 7 bases from V and 5 bases from J; junction bases left unmatched: 7. The CDR3 sequence: CASTPTGWTEAFF. The CDR3 DNA reads TGTGCCAGCACCCCGACAGGGTGGACTGAAGCTTTCTTT.

The rearrangement uses TRBV18 and TRBJ2-6; 7 bases map to TRBD1. V shed 0 bases, J shed 0 bases, and the junction held 2 bases outside the gene matches. This CDR3 is 17 amino acids long. Germline V gene lookup returns CDR1 KGHSH and CDR2 LQKENI. In nucleotides, the CDR3 is TGTGCCAGCTCACCACCGACAGGGAGCTCTGGGGCCAACGTCCTGACTTTC. Protein product: CASSPPTGSSGANVLTF. The whole variable domain, filled in from reference TRBV18 and TRBJ2-6, reads NAGVMQNPRHLVRRRGQEARLRCSPMKGHSHVYWYRQLPEEGLKFMVYLQKENIIDESGMPKERFSAEFPKEGPSILRIQQVVRGDSAAYFCASSPPTGSSGANVLTFGAGSRLTVL.

The rearrangement uses TRBV28 and TRBJ2-1; 10 bases align to TRBD1. V dropped 6 bases and J dropped 6; count of bases not matched to a gene: 11. CDR1 is MDHEN and CDR2 is SYDVKM in the germline V gene. This CDR3 is 16 amino acids long. The CDR3 sequence is CASRSSGGTGVNEQFF. The CDR3 DNA reads TGTGCCAGCAGATCCTCGGGGGGGACAGGGGTCAATGAGCAGTTCTTC. The whole variable domain, remainder taken from reference TRBV28 and TRBJ2-1, is DVKVTQSSRYLVKRTGEKVFLECVQDMDHENMFWYRQDPGLGLRLIYFSYDVKMKEKGDIPEGYSVSREKKERFSLILESASTNQTSMYLCASRSSGGTGVNEQFFGPGTRLTVL.

J is TRBJ1-6 and V is TRBV23-1; D might be TRBD1 (6 bases). TRBV23-1 is annotated as an ORF whose role is uncertain. V lost 3 bases to trimming and J lost 10 bases, with 19 bases between them. CDR3 length: 16 amino acids. The CDR3 sequence is CASSHIIYRDISPLHF. In nucleotides, the CDR3 is TGCGCCAGCAGTCACATCATTTACCGGGACATCTCACCCCTCCACTTT.

The V call is TRBV5-4, the J call TRBJ2-1, with 14 bases identical to TRBD2. The germline V gene has CDR1 SGHNT and CDR2 YYREEE (reference sequence). The CDR3 is made up of 15 amino acids. The ends lost 4 bases at V and 9 bases at J; junction bases unmatched: 6. The CDR3 is CASSTGLAGEGEQFF. DNA for the CDR3: TGTGCCAGCAGCACGGGACTAGCGGGGGAGGGTGAGCAGTTCTTC.

The rearrangement uses TRBV30 and TRBJ1-3; tentatively, D is TRBD1 (6 bases). The CDR3 covers 13 residues. The V and J ends lost 4 bases and 4 bases respectively, with 11 bases between them. CDR1 and CDR2 (germline): GTSNPN, SVGIG (reference sequence). CDR3 in DNA: TGTGCCTGGAATCCGGACAGAGGAAACACCATATATTTT. Encoded protein: CAWNPDRGNTIYF.

CDR3 loop: CASSLGGIGTDTQYF. The CDR3 DNA reads as TGTGCCAGCAGCTTAGGGGGGATTGGCACAGATACGCAGTATTTT. The J gene is TRBJ2-3, the V gene TRBV7-3; possibly TRBD2 for D (6 bases). The germline V and J ends were trimmed by 2 bases and 1 base, with 10 bases remaining between them. The CDR3 has 15 amino acids. The germline CDR1 and CDR2 sequences are SGHTA and FQGTGA.

The rearrangement uses TRBV5-1 and TRBJ2-2, with 10 nucleotides matching TRBD2. The V gene end was trimmed by 6 bases and the J gene end by 4 bases; junction bases not matched to a gene: 6. CDR3 length: 15 amino acids. Germline loops: CDR1 SGHRS, CDR2 YFSETQ. CDR3 DNA sequence: TGCGCCAGCATGGAGCTAGCGGGGGCCACCGGGGAGCTGTTTTTT. It translates to CASMELAGATGELFF.

The rearrangement uses TRBV5-1 and TRBJ2-5, with D possibly TRBD1 on 6 matching bases. Per germline, CDR1 SGHRS and CDR2 YFSETQ. The CDR3 spans 14 residues. The ends were cut back, 1 base at V and 5 bases at J, with 12 bases in the middle. The CDR3: CASSLYQGFETQYF. The CDR3 region has the DNA TGCGCCAGCAGCTTGTATCAGGGGTTCGAGACCCAGTACTTC.

The V call is TRBV19, the J call TRBJ1-1, with 9 bases identical to TRBD1. Germline V CDR1 and CDR2: LNHDA, SQIVND (reference sequence). Trimming removed 4 bases from V and 6 bases from J; junction bases left unmatched: 6. The CDR3 sequence is 14 residues long. The DNA of the CDR3 is TGTGCCAGTAGTACCGGGACAGGGAATTCTGAAGCTTTCTTT. Translation gives CASSTGTGNSEAFF.

V and J are TRBV30 and TRBJ1-5; tentatively, D is TRBD1 (5 bases). Germline lookup yields CDR1 GTSNPN and CDR2 SVGIG (reference sequence). The CDR3 is 14 amino acids. Between the trimmed V and J ends, which lost 3 bases and 4 bases, there was a span of 13 bases. Written as DNA, the CDR3 is TGTGCCTGGAGAGAAGTCGGGGGAAATCAGCCCCAGCATTTT. Its translation: CAWREVGGNQPQHF.

The chain couples TRBV4-1 to TRBJ2-2; TRBD2 is a possible D gene (5 bases). V was clipped by 0 bases and J by 8 bases, with 10 bases between them. Germline values: CDR1 MGHRA, CDR2 YSYEKL. The CDR3 is made up of 14 amino acids. CDR3 sequence reads: CASSQDRGWGELFF. The CDR3 nucleotides are TGCGCCAGCAGCCAAGATCGGGGTTGGGGGGAGCTGTTTTTT.

The chain joins TRBV28 to TRBJ2-1; D possibly corresponds to TRBD2 (6 bases). The V and J ends lost 5 bases and 4 bases respectively, with 21 bases between them. There are 17 residues in the CDR3. CDR1 and CDR2 (germline): MDHEN, SYDVKM. DNA of the CDR3: TGTGCCAGCAGTCCCCTTGGGGCGGGGTTAGGGTACAATGAGCAGTTCTTC. Residues: CASSPLGAGLGYNEQFF.

J is TRBJ1-2 and V is TRBV11-1, with D unclear. Germline CDR1 is SGHAT and CDR2 is FQDESV (reference sequence). There are 14 residues in the CDR3. V was cut by 1 base and J by 4 bases, with 10 bases left in between. CDR3 region: CASSLDAKLYGYTF. The CDR3 DNA reads TGTGCCAGCAGCTTAGATGCGAAACTCTATGGCTACACCTTC.

The DNA for the CDR3 is TGTGCCAGCAGGCAGGGGGGAGCTTTCTTT. It encodes CASRQGGAFF. The V call is TRBV12-3 or TRBV12-4, the J call TRBJ1-1; 7 bases fit TRBD1. Trimming cost V 6 bases and J 10 bases; bases outside gene matches: 2. This CDR3 is 10 amino acids long.

CDR3 sequence (DNA): TGTGCCAGCAAACCCTCCCGGAACACCATATATTTT. It translates to CASKPSRNTIYF. V and J are TRBV28 and TRBJ1-3, with D hard to call. The CDR3 loop spans 12 amino acids. Germline CDR1 is MDHEN and CDR2 is SYDVKM. The ends were cut back, 7 bases at V and 7 bases at J, with 11 bases in the middle. The full variable domain, its missing parts supplied by reference TRBV28 and TRBJ1-3, is DVKVTQSSRYLVKRTGEKVFLECVQDMDHENMFWYRQDPGLGLRLIYFSYDVKMKEKGDIPEGYSVSREKKERFSLILESASTNQTSMYLCASKPSRNTIYFGEGSWLTVV.

V gene TRBV12-3 or TRBV12-4 combines with J gene TRBJ1-3; no firm D call. Trimming cost V 7 bases and J 4 bases, with 8 bases left between them. This CDR3 has 12 residues. CDR3: CASTSVGNTIYF. The DNA for the CDR3 is TGTGCCAGCACCTCGGTCGGAAACACCATATATTTT.

The chain carries TRBV5-1 and TRBJ1-2, with a weak D call TRBD1 (6 bases). Deletions cut 2 bases from V and 8 bases from J, with 19 bases between. The CDR3 is made up of 15 amino acids. Germline assignment: CDR1 SGHRS and CDR2 YFSETQ. The CDR3 protein is CASSFYRDGSEGYTF. The CDR3 nucleotides are TGCGCCAGCAGCTTCTACAGGGACGGGTCGGAGGGCTACACCTTC.

V gene TRBV20-1 combines with J gene TRBJ1-2, with 10 bases matching TRBD1. After removal of 3 bases from V and 8 bases from J, the junction contained 9 bases not matched to a gene. Germline lookup yields CDR1 DFQATT and CDR2 SNEGSKA (reference sequence). This CDR3 is built from 14 residues. The CDR3 spells CSASEGQGFYGYTF. In nucleotides, the CDR3 is TGCAGTGCTAGTGAGGGACAGGGGTTCTACGGCTACACCTTC.

This chain links TRBV18 with TRBJ1-4; D may be TRBD1 (6 bases). Trimming took off 6 bases at V and 7 bases at J, with 9 bases between the two ends. The germline V gene has CDR1 KGHSH and CDR2 LQKENI. The CDR3 has 12 residues. CDR3: CASSTGSEKLFF. The CDR3 coding sequence is TGTGCCAGCTCGACAGGTTCTGAAAAACTGTTTTTT.